Shown below are 21 T cell receptor beta chains from a single sample sequenced in a study of T cell responses to AZD1222 COVID-19 vaccine. Data came from immunoSEQ multiplex PCR; TCRdb stores just in-frame clones and leaves some out. Of 150,000 to 200,000 clones listed, about nine tenths are singletons. Here the sequenced sample was peripheral blood, taken on day 0 of AZD1222 vaccination. The receptors were sampled from an adult in good health.

The V call is TRBV7-2, the J call TRBJ1-1; the D is unclear. V was clipped by 6 bases and J by 4 bases, with 12 bases between them. The CDR3 is 13 residues long. Germline CDR1 and CDR2: SGHTA and FQGNSA. The CDR3 sequence is CASSTGLATEAFF. The CDR3 DNA reads as TGTGCCAGCAGTACGGGATTGGCCACTGAAGCTTTCTTT.

The chain carries TRBV19 and TRBJ1-1; perhaps TRBD1 as D (6 bases). This CDR3 has 13 amino acids. CDR1 and CDR2 from the germline V gene are LNHDA and SQIVND (reference sequence). V lost 8 bases, J lost 4 bases, and 14 bases lay in between. CDR3 sequence reads: CASGAGESTEAFF. CDR3 coding DNA: TGTGCCAGTGGAGCAGGGGAGAGCACTGAAGCTTTCTTT.

This chain uses TRBV5-1 with TRBJ1-6; 11 bases are a match to TRBD1. The V gene's germline CDR1 is SGHRS and CDR2 YFSETQ. This CDR3 spans 16 amino acids. The trim removed 0 bases at V and 10 bases at J, leaving 6 bases unmatched. The CDR3 loop is CASSLARGQGDSPLHF. CDR3 bases: TGCGCCAGCAGCTTGGCGAGGGGACAGGGGGACTCACCCCTCCACTTT.

The chain joins TRBV5-6 to TRBJ1-2; 8 positions match TRBD1. This CDR3 contains 13 residues. The trim removed 2 bases at V and 6 bases at J, leaving 3 bases unmatched. Germline CDR1 and CDR2: SGHDT and YYEEEE. The CDR3 is CASSFGQGDGYTF. The CDR3 DNA reads as TGTGCCAGCAGCTTCGGACAGGGCGATGGCTACACCTTC.

CDR3 bases: TGTGCCAGCAGTTATAATACCTACGAGCAGTACTTC. As protein: CASSYNTYEQYF. The chain has TRBV5-5 and TRBJ2-7; D unresolved. Trimming took off 5 bases at V and 2 bases at J, with 8 bases between the two ends. The germline V gene encodes CDR1 SGHKS and CDR2 YYEKEE (reference sequence). The CDR3 is 12 residues long. The full variable domain, in which reference TRBV5-5 and TRBJ2-7 provide the parts outside the CDR3, is DAGVTQSPTHLIKTRGQQVTLRCSPISGHKSVSWYQQVLGQGPQFIFQYYEKEERGRGNFPDRFSARQFPNYSSELNVNALLLGDSALYLCASSYNTYEQYFGPGTRLTVT.

The J gene is TRBJ2-7, the V gene TRBV4-3, with D maybe TRBD1 (6 bases). Germline V gene lookup returns CDR1 LGHNA and CDR2 YSLEER. V lost 0 bases and J lost 1, with 19 bases in between. The CDR3 is 18 amino acids. The chain's CDR3 is CASSQDSGAGALSYEQYF. The CDR3 DNA reads as TGCGCCAGCAGCCAAGACTCCGGGGCAGGGGCCCTTTCCTACGAGCAGTACTTC.

V is TRBV18 and J is TRBJ2-1, with 11 positions matching TRBD2. Germline assignment: CDR1 KGHSH and CDR2 LQKENI. The CDR3 extends over 16 amino acids. V was clipped by 2 bases and J by 4 bases; unmatched bases: 4. CDR3 sequence: CASSPGGLAAYNEQFF. DNA for the CDR3: TGTGCCAGCTCACCAGGGGGACTAGCGGCGTACAATGAGCAGTTCTTC.

The V call is TRBV18, the J call TRBJ1-1; TRBD1 is a possible D gene (5 bases). Trimming cost V 6 bases and J 5 bases, with 22 bases left between them. Germline CDR1 KGHSH, CDR2 LQKENI. The CDR3 extends over 16 amino acids. The CDR3 region has the DNA TGTGCCAGCTCGGGGGTAGAAAGCAGTTGGAGGACTGAAGCTTTCTTT. It yields the protein CASSGVESSWRTEAFF.

The chain carries TRBV6-2 or TRBV6-3 and TRBJ1-1; a possible D gene is TRBD1 (5 bases). Trimming stripped 6 bases from V and 5 bases from J, with 16 bases between. This CDR3 has 14 amino acids. Germline V gene data show CDR1 as MNHEY and CDR2 as SVGEGT. The CDR3 sequence: CASSRPGLGTEAFF. The CDR3 DNA is TGTGCCAGCAGCCGACCGGGGCTCGGTACTGAAGCTTTCTTT.

This clone occurred a few times. The chain carries TRBV30 and TRBJ1-2; 9 positions match TRBD1. Germline V gene data show CDR1 as GTSNPN and CDR2 as SVGIG (reference sequence). This CDR3 has 16 residues. V trimming: 2 bases; J trimming: 0 bases; junction bases outside the gene matches: 7. The CDR3 loop is CAWSPIQGAPNYGYTF. The DNA of the CDR3 is TGTGCCTGGAGTCCGATACAGGGGGCCCCTAACTATGGCTACACCTTC.

The chain links TRBV4-3 to TRBJ2-1, with 7 bases that match TRBD1. The CDR3 is 12 residues long. Germline-derived CDR1 and CDR2 are LGHNA and YSLEER. Trimming cost V 6 bases and J 8 bases; bases outside gene matches: 4. The CDR3 region has the DNA TGCGCCAGCAGTAGGACAGGCGATGAGCAGTTCTTC. It specifies CASSRTGDEQFF.

The rearrangement links TRBV18 to TRBJ2-3; D may match TRBD1 or TRBD2 (6 bases each). The CDR3 contains 14 residues. Germline V gene lookup returns CDR1 KGHSH and CDR2 LQKENI. The V gene lost 5 bases and the J gene lost 6 bases, with 15 bases spanning the gap. The CDR3 DNA is TGTGCCAGCTCAGCCGGGGGCGCTCTCGATACGCAGTATTTT. It codes for CASSAGGALDTQYF.

The chain uses TRBV7-9 and TRBJ1-5; TRBD1 might be the D (5 bases). Germline V lookup: CDR1 SEHNR, CDR2 FQNEAQ (reference sequence). The V gene lost 0 bases and the J gene lost 6 bases, with 12 bases spanning the gap. There are 15 residues in the CDR3. Written as DNA, the CDR3 is TGTGCCAGCAGCTTAGCGGCCGGGGGTACTCAGCCCCAGCATTTT. Its translation: CASSLAAGGTQPQHF.

This clone has just one count. The chain joins TRBV19 to TRBJ2-6; perhaps TRBD2 as D (5 bases). Germline assignment: CDR1 LNHDA and CDR2 SQIVND (reference sequence). V was clipped by 4 bases and J by 3 bases, with 13 bases between them. CDR3 length equals 16 residues. The CDR3 sequence is CASSNTPGSGANVLTF. The CDR3 DNA follows: TGTGCCAGTAGTAATACCCCTGGGAGTGGGGCCAACGTCCTGACTTTC.

The chain employs TRBV5-4 and TRBJ2-7; the match to TRBD2 covers 9 bases. CDR3 length equals 14 residues. CDR1 and CDR2 from the germline V gene are SGHNT and YYREEE (reference sequence). J lost 5 bases, V lost 3 bases, and 6 bases had no gene match. The DNA of the CDR3 is TGTGCCAGCAGCTCCGGGACTAGCATCCACGAGCAGTACTTC. Translating it yields CASSSGTSIHEQYF.

V is TRBV6-5 and J is TRBJ1-3, with D maybe TRBD1 (6 bases). Germline CDR1 MNHEY, CDR2 SVGAGI. The CDR3 runs to 16 residues. V was pared by 4 bases and J by 4 bases, with 17 bases between. CDR3 bases: TGTGCCAGCAGTTCCGGGGGGCCCTCTCTCGGAAACACCATATATTTT. It translates to CASSSGGPSLGNTIYF.

The genes are TRBV4-3 and TRBJ1-3; D ambiguous. Trimming pared 1 base from V and 4 bases from J, leaving 11 bases between. CDR3 length: 15 residues. The germline V gene has CDR1 LGHNA and CDR2 YSLEER. The chain's CDR3 is CASSQGGPGGNTIYF. The CDR3 DNA sequence: TGCGCCAGCAGCCAAGGCGGACCGGGCGGAAACACCATATATTTT.

This clone was detected only once. V gene TRBV19 combines with J gene TRBJ2-5; 7 bases line up with TRBD1. V was clipped by 3 bases and J by 5 bases; unmatched bases: 9. This CDR3 spans 15 amino acids. Germline V lookup: CDR1 LNHDA, CDR2 SQIVND (reference sequence). In DNA form, the CDR3 reads TGTGCCAGTAGTATTCAACAGGGGAGTAGGGAGACCCAGTACTTC. Protein sequence: CASSIQQGSRETQYF.

The rearrangement links TRBV7-9 to TRBJ2-5, with D hard to call. Per the germline V gene, CDR1 is SEHNR and CDR2 is FQNEAQ (reference sequence). Trimming removed 6 bases at V and 5 bases at J, with 13 bases between. The CDR3 consists of 13 residues. CDR3: CASSPLPDETQYF. The CDR3 DNA reads as TGTGCCAGCAGTCCCCTTCCCGATGAGACCCAGTACTTC.

The genes are TRBV2 and TRBJ2-7, with D tentatively TRBD1 (6 bases). Germline V gives CDR1 SNHLY, CDR2 FYNNEI. Trimming pared 8 bases from V and 3 bases from J, leaving 17 bases between. The CDR3 has 14 residues. This chain's CDR3 is CASQKITGIYEQYF. As DNA, the CDR3 is TGTGCCAGCCAGAAAATCACAGGGATCTACGAGCAGTACTTC.

The chain links TRBV12-3 or TRBV12-4 to TRBJ2-3; D gene ambiguous. The V gene lost 5 bases and the J gene lost 1 base, with 7 bases spanning the gap. CDR3 length: 13 amino acids. For the CDR3, the DNA is TGTGCCAGCAGTACCGGCGGCACAGATACGCAGTATTTT. Its protein product is CASSTGGTDTQYF.